The rows below give T cell receptor beta chains drawn from one sample of a study of human T cells and chemical hapten exposure. TCRdb processed the RACE reads anew with MiXCR; each CDR3 protein has one entry. The profile covers some 80,000 distinct CDR3 sequences, with approximately 10% appearing a single time and roughly 1.5% taken by the ten largest. The material sequenced was whole blood, taken in connection with sensitization to the hapten diphenylcyclopropenone (DPC). Every receptor here comes from a man younger than 30 with alopecia areata. Some clones in this sample may be carry-over from other donors' samples. Each CDR3 is given with its conserved first and last residue. D genes are given only for firm matches. The size entry is marked missing in some rows and otherwise reads once, few, many or a size class.

D,V,size,J,DNA,CDR3
TRBD2,TRBV20-1,few,TRBJ2-1,TGCAGTGCTACCCGAGCGGGGGGGTTCAATGAGCAGTTCTTC,CSATRAGGFNEQFF
.,TRBV6-5,few,TRBJ1-3,TGTGCCAGCAGTTACAGTGGGGCAGACGGAAACACCATATATTTT,CASSYSGADGNTIYF
TRBD1,TRBV15,many,TRBJ1-5,TGTGCCACCAGCACCGGGACAGGGTTTAGCAATCAGCCCCAGCATTTT,CATSTGTGFSNQPQHF
.,TRBV29-1,many,TRBJ2-5,TGCAGCGTTAGGGGTGTGGAAGAGACCCAGTACTTC,CSVRGVEETQYF
.,TRBV4-2,.,TRBJ2-2,TGTGCCAGCAGCCAAGAGATGGCCGGGGAGCTGTTTTTT,CASSQEMAGELFF
.,TRBV7-9,many,TRBJ1-5,TGTGCCAGCAGCCCAGGGACATATAGCAATCAGCCCCAGCATTTT,CASSPGTYSNQPQHF
TRBD1,TRBV7-2,.,TRBJ1-5,TGTGCCAGCAGCCACGGGACAGGGGGTCAGCCCCAGCATTTT,CASSHGTGGQPQHF
.,TRBV11-1,few,TRBJ2-7,TGTGCCAGCAGCTTAGGACAGGACTCCTACGAGCAGTACTTC,CASSLGQDSYEQYF
TRBD1,TRBV5-4,.,TRBJ1-1,TGTGCCAGCAGCTCGAATAAACGGGCAGGGGGTAACACTGAAGCTTTCTTT,CASSSNKRAGGNTEAFF
.,TRBV6-2/TRBV6-3,few,TRBJ2-1,TGTGCCACCGCCGGGACCAACCCCAATGAGCAGTTCTTC,CATAGTNPNEQFF
.,TRBV28,few,TRBJ1-5,TGTGCCAGCAGTTTATATTCCGGTCTCGGGCAGCCCCAGCATTTT,CASSLYSGLGQPQHF
.,TRBV21-1,few,TRBJ1-1,TGTGCCAGCATGGCGCTAGGGAACACTGAAGCTTTCTTT,CASMALGNTEAFF
.,TRBV16,many,TRBJ2-2,TGTGCCAGCAGCCGGATCGGGGAGCTGTTTTTT,CASSRIGELFF
TRBD2,TRBV10-3,many,TRBJ2-3,TGTGCCATCAGTGAGGCTAGCGGGGGGCCGGGGGCAGATACGCAGTATTTT,CAISEASGGPGADTQYF
.,TRBV12-3/TRBV12-4,many,TRBJ2-2,TGTGCCAGCAGGCTTGCAGTGGGGCTCACCGGGGAGCTGTTTTTT,CASRLAVGLTGELFF
.,TRBV20-1,many,TRBJ2-3,TGCAGTGCTAGAAAGGGTAAAGGGACAGATACGCAGTATTTT,CSARKGKGTDTQYF
TRBD2,TRBV11-2,few,TRBJ2-7,TGTGCCAGCAGCTTAGAGGAGCGGGGGGCCTACGAGCAGTACTTC,CASSLEERGAYEQYF
.,TRBV6-5,.,TRBJ1-2,TGTGCCAGCAGCGGGGGCGCCGTGGGAGGCTACACCTTC,CASSGGAVGGYTF
TRBD1,TRBV11-2,many,TRBJ2-1,TGTGCCAGCAGCCGAAATACGGGACAGGGTCTTAATGAGCAGTTCTTC,CASSRNTGQGLNEQFF
TRBD2,TRBV7-3,few,TRBJ2-3,TGTGCCAGCAGCTATAGCGGGGGGGCCCCCTCAGATACGCAGTATTTT,CASSYSGGAPSDTQYF
.,TRBV7-8,many,TRBJ2-2,TGTGCCGGCCGACGACTAGCAGGGGAAACCGGGGAGCTGTTTTTT,CAGRRLAGETGELFF
.,TRBV7-9,few,TRBJ2-7,TGTGCCAGCAGCTTAGGGGACCACTCCTACGAGCAGTACTTC,CASSLGDHSYEQYF
.,TRBV29-1,.,TRBJ2-1,TGCAGCGCCAGGACTAACAATGAGCAGTTCTTC,CSARTNNEQFF
.,TRBV11-3,few,TRBJ2-5,TGTGCCAGCAGCCTGCCGGGACAAGGGGAGACCCAGTACTTC,CASSLPGQGETQYF
.,TRBV9,many,TRBJ2-5,TGTGCCAGCAGCGTAGGGGAGGAGACCCAGTACTTC,CASSVGEETQYF
.,TRBV7-9,.,TRBJ1-2,TGTGCCAGCAGCCCCTTGGCAGATCCTAACTATGGCTACACCTTC,CASSPLADPNYGYTF
.,TRBV5-1,many,TRBJ2-7,TGCGCCAGCAGCTTCCTCGTCCAGGGACACTACGAGCAGTACTTC,CASSFLVQGHYEQYF
TRBD1,TRBV6-5,few,TRBJ2-2,TGTGCCAGCAGACGAACAGGGGCCAACACCGGGGAGCTGTTTTTT,CASRRTGANTGELFF
.,TRBV6-1,many,TRBJ1-3,TGTGCCAGCTTCTTGGGGGCAGGTGGAAACACCATATATTTT,CASFLGAGGNTIYF
.,TRBV15,many,TRBJ2-4,TGTGCCACCAGCAGAGATCCCCCCCCTTACAGCAAAAACATTCAGTACTTC,CATSRDPPPYSKNIQYF
.,TRBV20-1,many,TRBJ1-5,TGCAGTGCTAGTTCCCGGGACACCGCCAGGCAGCCCCAGCATTTT,CSASSRDTARQPQHF
.,TRBV6-2/TRBV6-3,many,TRBJ2-2,TGTGCCAGCAGTTACAGGGGACCCGGGGAGCTGTTTTTT,CASSYRGPGELFF
.,TRBV2,many,TRBJ2-7,TGTGCCAGCAGCGCCGCCGCGGACGAGCAGTACTTC,CASSAAADEQYF
.,TRBV7-8,many,TRBJ1-2,TGTGCCAGCAGCTTGGACCGTGCGCCACACACCTTC,CASSLDRAPHTF
.,TRBV6-2/TRBV6-3,many,TRBJ2-7,TGTGCCAGCAGTTACGACGGGGTAAGCTCCTACGAGCAGTACTTC,CASSYDGVSSYEQYF
.,TRBV3-1,.,TRBJ1-3,TGTGCCAGCAGCCAAGGGAATGGGCTCTCTGGAAACACCATATATTTT,CASSQGNGLSGNTIYF
TRBD1,TRBV7-6,few,TRBJ2-2,TGTGCCAGCAGCTTACAACCTCACCGACAGGGGGCTGACACCGGGGAGCTGTTTTTT,CASSLQPHRQGADTGELFF
TRBD1,TRBV27,many,TRBJ1-5,TGTGCCAGCAGTCCCATGGGTGAGGGGGCGAATCAGCCCCAGCATTTT,CASSPMGEGANQPQHF
TRBD1,TRBV18,.,TRBJ1-5,TGTGCCAGCTCACCACGGGGCCAGGGGGTACAGCCCCAGCATTTT,CASSPRGQGVQPQHF
.,TRBV7-9,.,TRBJ1-1,TGTGCCAGCAGCACCGGACAGTACATGAACACTGAAGCTTTCTTT,CASSTGQYMNTEAFF
.,TRBV7-6,.,TRBJ2-2,TGTGCCAGCAGCTTAGACAGGGATCCCTCGAACACCGGGGAGCTGTTTTTT,CASSLDRDPSNTGELFF
TRBD2,TRBV28,few,TRBJ2-7,TGTGCCAGCAACCTAGCGGGGAGAGACTACGAGCAGTACTTC,CASNLAGRDYEQYF
TRBD2,TRBV7-6,.,TRBJ2-1,TGTGCCAGCGCCCCGGAGGCGGGGGGGTACAATGAGCAGTTCTTC,CASAPEAGGYNEQFF
.,TRBV7-9,many,TRBJ1-2,TGTGCCAGCAGCTTAGGTCCGCGACAGCAATTCTATGGCTACACCTTC,CASSLGPRQQFYGYTF
TRBD1,TRBV25-1,few,TRBJ2-2,TGTGCCAGCAGTGATGCCGGGACAGTGCACTCGAACACCGGGGAGCTGTTTTTT,CASSDAGTVHSNTGELFF
.,TRBV3-1,few,TRBJ1-5,TGTGCCAGCAGCCAAGATCCGGATCAGCCCCAGCATTTT,CASSQDPDQPQHF